This T cell receptor beta chain came from a study of blood T cell repertoires in COVID-19. This clone came up once. The V gene's germline CDR1 is SQVTM and CDR2 ANQGSEA. This CDR3 contains 14 residues. V was clipped by 4 bases and J by 5 bases; unmatched bases: 7. Here immunoSEQ multiplex PCR was the method, and the copy in TCRdb shows in-frame clones only, minus some. The top ten clones hold about 4.7% of a sample with 86,000 or so clones, 90% to 95% of them seen once. The specimen sequenced was peripheral blood. The sequence derives from a human donor with active COVID-19. The donor label of this sample is uncertain. The chain uses TRBV29-1 and TRBJ2-2, with TRBD1 identical over 7 bases. The CDR3 sequence is CSVGWAGGTGELFF. The CDR3 DNA follows: TGCAGCGTTGGTTGGGCAGGGGGAACCGGGGAGCTGTTTTTT.